These 25 T cell receptor beta chains were all obtained from the same sample, sequenced in a study of cytomegalovirus exposure and HLA in healthy donors. The PCR ran on 60 Vbeta and 13 Jbeta primers. Clones were sequenced by immunoSEQ multiplex PCR, and TCRdb holds only the in-frame ones, with some missing. The profile shows about 130,000 clones, around four fifths of them singletons. Sample: PBMCs. These receptors all come from a young man in good health and CMV-seronegative.

The chain combines TRBV6-5 with TRBJ2-1; 7 bases are a match to TRBD1. V dropped 2 bases and J dropped 4; count of bases not matched to a gene: 2. This CDR3 region has 14 residues. Per germline, CDR1 MNHEY and CDR2 SVGAGI. The CDR3 region is CASSYTGAYNEQFF. CDR3 nucleotides: TGTGCCAGCAGTTACACAGGGGCTTACAATGAGCAGTTCTTC.

The rearrangement uses TRBV2 and TRBJ2-4; no reliable D call. CDR3 length equals 13 residues. V was pared by 6 bases and J by 0 bases, with 6 bases between. Germline V gives CDR1 SNHLY, CDR2 FYNNEI. The CDR3 is CASRGPAKNIQYF. The CDR3 region has the DNA TGTGCCAGCAGGGGCCCAGCCAAAAACATTCAGTACTTC.

This clone was observed once. The V call is TRBV15, the J call TRBJ1-5; TRBD1 agrees at 7 bases. Trimming at V came to 3 bases and at J to 7 bases, leaving 6 bases not matched to a gene. The germline CDR1 and CDR2 sequences are LNHNV and YYDKDF (reference sequence). CDR3 length: 14 amino acids. The CDR3 sequence: CATSRGRGDQPQHF. CDR3 bases: TGTGCCACCAGCAGGGGCAGGGGGGACCAGCCCCAGCATTTT.

This clone has a single count. The chain employs TRBV29-1 and TRBJ2-7; 8 positions agree with TRBD1. V was clipped by 6 bases and J by 5 bases; unmatched bases: 12. Germline CDR1 and CDR2: SQVTM and ANQGSEA. The CDR3 loop spans 14 amino acids. In DNA, the CDR3 is TGCAGCGTCGGACGGACAGGGCGCTTGAACGAGCAGTACTTC. Translation gives CSVGRTGRLNEQYF.

The chain employs TRBV4-3 and TRBJ1-4; possibly TRBD1 for D (6 bases). CDR1 LGHNA and CDR2 YSLEER come from the germline V gene. This CDR3 contains 16 residues. Trimming shortened V by 0 bases and J by 4 bases, and 12 bases separated the two germline ends. The CDR3 region has the DNA TGCGCCAGCAGCCAAGACGGTACAGGGCTTAATGAAAAACTGTTTTTT. Its protein product is CASSQDGTGLNEKLFF.

This clone was counted between two and nine times. The chain uses TRBV15 and TRBJ2-6; 10 bases map to TRBD2. Germline CDR1 reads LNHNV; CDR2 reads YYDKDF (reference sequence). V shed 3 bases, J shed 4 bases, and the junction held 12 bases outside the gene matches. CDR3 length equals 19 residues. The chain's CDR3 is CATSSMRLAGDSGANVLTF. CDR3 coding DNA: TGTGCCACCAGCAGTATGCGTCTAGCGGGAGACTCCGGGGCCAACGTCCTGACTTTC.

This clone has only one observation. This chain joins TRBV5-8 and TRBJ2-7; 7 nucleotides match TRBD1. CDR3 length: 15 residues. V gave up 1 base and J gave up 2 bases; unmatched junction bases: 6. Germline assignment: CDR1 SGHTS and CDR2 YDEGEE. CDR3 protein: CASSLYSQGAYEQYF. DNA for the CDR3: TGTGCCAGCAGCTTGTACTCTCAGGGGGCCTACGAGCAGTACTTC.

The CDR3 is CASSLQGTDTQYF. The CDR3 DNA is TGTGCCAGCAGTCTGCAGGGCACAGATACGCAGTATTTT. The chain recombines TRBV25-1 with TRBJ2-3; D is undetermined. V lost 5 bases to trimming and J lost 1 base, with 7 bases between them. The CDR3 contains 13 residues. Germline assignment: CDR1 MGHDK and CDR2 SYGVNS.

V usage is TRBV5-1 and J usage is TRBJ2-1, with TRBD2 matching 11 bases. J gave up 8 bases and V 0 bases, and 7 bases lay outside the gene matches. The length of the CDR3 is 16 residues. The germline V gene encodes CDR1 SGHRS and CDR2 YFSETQ. In DNA form, the CDR3 reads TGCGCCAGCAGCTTGGGAGTAACTAGCGGGAGCGATGAGCAGTTCTTC. It specifies CASSLGVTSGSDEQFF.

The chain carries TRBV6-1 and TRBJ1-5; 8 nucleotides agree with TRBD1. The CDR3 contains 15 residues. Germline trimming cut 5 bases from V and 2 bases from J; bases unmatched to any gene: 5. Germline assignment: CDR1 MNHNS and CDR2 SASEGT. In DNA form, the CDR3 reads TGTGCCAGCAGTAAGACAGGGGTGGGCAATCAGCCCCAGCATTTT. This codes for CASSKTGVGNQPQHF.

V is TRBV5-8 and J is TRBJ1-5; 7 bases line up with TRBD1. With 4 bases clipped from V and 7 bases from J, the junction kept 8 bases outside the gene matches. CDR1 and CDR2 from the germline V gene are SGHTS and YDEGEE. The CDR3 is made up of 14 amino acids. Written as DNA, the CDR3 is TGTGCCAGCAGCCTGACAGGGAGAAGGCAGCCCCAGCATTTT. This encodes CASSLTGRRQPQHF.

This sequence joins TRBV6-5 and TRBJ1-6; 8 bases line up with TRBD1. V trimming: 7 bases; J trimming: 10 bases; junction bases outside the gene matches: 9. Germline V gene lookup returns CDR1 MNHEY and CDR2 SVGAGI. The CDR3 is 14 residues long. CDR3 sequence reads: CASTRTGSLSPLHF. CDR3 DNA: TGTGCCAGCACCCGGACAGGGAGTCTCTCACCCCTCCACTTT.

The chain is built from TRBV30 and TRBJ1-2; 7 bases line up with TRBD1. The CDR3 is 11 amino acids. CDR1 is GTSNPN, CDR2 SVGIG, per germline (reference sequence). The CDR3 loop reads CGSGTVYGYTF. DNA for the CDR3: TGTGGCTCCGGGACAGTTTATGGCTACACCTTC.

The gene calls are TRBV6-1 and TRBJ2-3; TRBD2 matches at 9 bases. CDR3 length: 17 residues. V trimming: 3 bases; J trimming: 4 bases; junction bases outside the gene matches: 11. Germline V gene lookup returns CDR1 MNHNS and CDR2 SASEGT. CDR3 in amino acids: CASSDRGGGGAPDTQYF. For the CDR3, the DNA is TGTGCCAGCAGTGACCGAGGCGGCGGGGGGGCCCCAGATACGCAGTATTTT.

This chain joins TRBV27 and TRBJ1-2; 8 positions agree with TRBD1. The CDR3 spans 13 residues. Trimming cost V 2 bases and J 5 bases; bases outside gene matches: 1. Germline lookup yields CDR1 MNHEY and CDR2 SMNVEV (reference sequence). CDR3 sequence reads: CASSLRTGYGYTF. CDR3 sequence (DNA): TGTGCCAGCAGTTTACGGACAGGGTATGGCTACACCTTC.

The rearrangement links TRBV4-1 to TRBJ1-6; TRBD1 agrees at 9 bases. Trimming cost V 6 bases and J 2 bases; bases outside gene matches: 2. This CDR3 is built from 15 residues. CDR1 and CDR2 (germline): MGHRA, YSYEKL. CDR3 DNA: TGCGCCAGCAGACAGGGGGCTGCCTATAATTCACCCCTCCACTTT. Its translation is CASRQGAAYNSPLHF.

The chain carries TRBV28 and TRBJ1-5; no definite D call. Germline V CDR1 and CDR2: MDHEN, SYDVKM. CDR3 length equals 13 residues. V shed 5 bases and J shed 2 bases, with 7 bases lying between them. In DNA, the CDR3 is TGTGCCAGCAGTAGAGGAGGCAATCAGCCCCAGCATTTT. Amino acids: CASSRGGNQPQHF.

J is TRBJ1-5 and V is TRBV19; 10 nucleotides agree with TRBD1. Germline loops: CDR1 LNHDA, CDR2 SQIVND (reference sequence). The CDR3 sequence is 14 residues long. Unmatched junction bases numbered 2, after V lost 5 bases and J lost 4 bases. The CDR3 loop reads CASSLGQGNQPQHF. The CDR3 bases are TGTGCCAGTAGTCTGGGACAGGGGAATCAGCCCCAGCATTTT.

V and J are TRBV7-2 and TRBJ1-2, with D maybe TRBD1 (6 bases). In germline, CDR1 is SGHTA, CDR2 FQGNSA. This CDR3 is 16 amino acids long. V was clipped by 2 bases and J by 8 bases, with 21 bases between them. Here the CDR3 reads CASSLPHLTGERGYTF. CDR3 sequence (DNA): TGTGCCAGCAGCTTACCCCACTTGACAGGAGAAAGGGGCTACACCTTC.

The V and J genes are TRBV9 and TRBJ2-3; D gene ambiguous. The CDR3 totals 13 residues. The V gene lost 0 bases and the J gene lost 4 bases, with 6 bases spanning the gap. Per the germline V gene, CDR1 is SGDLS and CDR2 is YYNGEE. The CDR3 region is CASSVAPADTQYF. CDR3 nucleotide sequence: TGTGCCAGCAGCGTAGCCCCGGCAGATACGCAGTATTTT.

The V gene is TRBV7-2, the J gene TRBJ2-1, with 8 bases matching TRBD2. V lost 5 bases, J lost 6 bases, and 6 bases stayed unmatched. This CDR3 comprises 14 residues. Germline CDR1 reads SGHTA; CDR2 reads FQGNSA. CDR3 coding DNA: TGTGCCAGCAGCCCAAAGCGGGAGACCAATGAGCAGTTCTTC. Translating gives CASSPKRETNEQFF.

The chain has TRBV15 and TRBJ1-3; a possible D gene is TRBD1 (5 bases). The V gene lost 1 base and the J gene lost 4 bases, with 5 bases spanning the gap. Germline values: CDR1 LNHNV, CDR2 YYDKDF (reference sequence). The CDR3 consists of 13 residues. CDR3 sequence reads: CATSRGQGNTIYF. The CDR3 nucleotides read TGTGCCACCAGCAGAGGACAGGGAAACACCATATATTTT.

The V gene is TRBV2, the J gene TRBJ2-1; 7 bases align to TRBD2. V trimming: 0 bases; J trimming: 5 bases; junction bases outside the gene matches: 7. The V gene's germline CDR1 is SNHLY and CDR2 FYNNEI. The CDR3 contains 16 residues. The CDR3 DNA reads as TGTGCCAGCAGTGAAGCCGGGGGGACTCTCCACAATGAGCAGTTCTTC. Encoded protein: CASSEAGGTLHNEQFF.

V is TRBV6-5 and J is TRBJ2-7, with D possibly matching TRBD1 (6 bases). Per germline, CDR1 MNHEY and CDR2 SVGAGI. The CDR3 sequence is 14 residues long. V dropped 5 bases and J dropped 0 bases, with 11 bases sitting between them. The CDR3, as DNA: TGTGCCAGCAGTAGATCAGGGGTCTCCTACGAGCAGTACTTC. As protein: CASSRSGVSYEQYF.

This chain joins TRBV4-3 and TRBJ2-5; 9 bases agree with TRBD2. The CDR3 length is 15 residues. The junction had 4 bases not matched to a gene; V was cut back by 4 bases and J by 1 base. From germline, CDR1 is LGHNA and CDR2 YSLEER. CDR3 in DNA: TGCGCCAGCAGCCGGTTACTAGCGGGCCAAGAGACCCAGTACTTC. Encoded protein: CASSRLLAGQETQYF.